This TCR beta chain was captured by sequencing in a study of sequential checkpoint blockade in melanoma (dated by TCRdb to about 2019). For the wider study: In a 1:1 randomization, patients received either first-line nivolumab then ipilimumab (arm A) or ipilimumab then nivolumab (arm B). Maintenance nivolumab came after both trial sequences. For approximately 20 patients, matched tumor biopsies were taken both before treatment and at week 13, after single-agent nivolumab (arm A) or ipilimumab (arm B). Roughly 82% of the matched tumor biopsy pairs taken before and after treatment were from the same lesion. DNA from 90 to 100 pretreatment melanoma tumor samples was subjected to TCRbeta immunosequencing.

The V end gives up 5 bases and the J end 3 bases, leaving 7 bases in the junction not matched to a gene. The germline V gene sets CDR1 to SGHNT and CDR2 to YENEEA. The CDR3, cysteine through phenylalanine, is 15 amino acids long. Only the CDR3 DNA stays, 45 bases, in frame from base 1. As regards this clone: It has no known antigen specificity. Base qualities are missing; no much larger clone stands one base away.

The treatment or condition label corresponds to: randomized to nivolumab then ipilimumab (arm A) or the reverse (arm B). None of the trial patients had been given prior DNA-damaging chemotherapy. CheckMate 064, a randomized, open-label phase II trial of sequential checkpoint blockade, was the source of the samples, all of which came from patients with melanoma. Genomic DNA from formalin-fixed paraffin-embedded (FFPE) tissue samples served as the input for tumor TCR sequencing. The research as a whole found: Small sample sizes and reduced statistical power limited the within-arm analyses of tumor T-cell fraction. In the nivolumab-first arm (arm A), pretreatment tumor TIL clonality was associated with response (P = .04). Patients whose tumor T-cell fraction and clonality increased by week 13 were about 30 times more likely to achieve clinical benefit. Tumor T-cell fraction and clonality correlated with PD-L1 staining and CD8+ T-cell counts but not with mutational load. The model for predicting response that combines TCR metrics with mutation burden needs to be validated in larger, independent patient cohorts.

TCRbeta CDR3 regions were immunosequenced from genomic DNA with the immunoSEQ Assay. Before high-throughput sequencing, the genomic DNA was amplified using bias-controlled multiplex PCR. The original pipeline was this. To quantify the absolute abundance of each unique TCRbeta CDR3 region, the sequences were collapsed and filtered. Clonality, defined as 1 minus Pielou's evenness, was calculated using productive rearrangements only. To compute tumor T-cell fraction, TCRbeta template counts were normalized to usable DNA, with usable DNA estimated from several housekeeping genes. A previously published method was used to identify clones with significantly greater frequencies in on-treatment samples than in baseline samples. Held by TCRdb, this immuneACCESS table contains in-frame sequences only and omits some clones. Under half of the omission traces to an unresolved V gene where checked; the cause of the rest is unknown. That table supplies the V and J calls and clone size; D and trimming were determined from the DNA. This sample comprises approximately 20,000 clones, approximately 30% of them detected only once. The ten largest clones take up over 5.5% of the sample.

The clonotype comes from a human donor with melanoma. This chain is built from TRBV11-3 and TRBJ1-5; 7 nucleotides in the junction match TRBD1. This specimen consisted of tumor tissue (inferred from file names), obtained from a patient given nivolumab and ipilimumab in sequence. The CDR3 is CASSPGQLTNQPQHF. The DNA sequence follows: TGTGCCAGCAGCCCGGGACAGCTCACCAATCAGCCCCAGCATTTT.